These 18 T cell receptor beta chains came from one sample sequenced in a study of T cell clonality in common variable immunodeficiency. Generated by immunoSEQ multiplex PCR, the TCRdb table keeps only in-frame clones and is missing some. This sample carries tens of thousands of clones, none of them present only once. The specimen sequenced was peripheral blood mononuclear cells. These receptors were taken from a person aged 18 to 70 in good health.

This clone was seen many times. The read ends 3 residues early relative to the CDR3; the germline J gene fills the gap. The gene calls are TRBV12-3 or TRBV12-4 and TRBJ1-2; 10 bases are shared with TRBD1. The trim removed 7 bases at V and 4 bases at J, leaving 9 bases unmatched. The CDR3 covers 15 residues. The CDR3 bases that were read are TGTGCCAGCACTTTTGACAGGGGGCTGGGCTATGGC. Translating gives CASTFDRGLGYG. The whole CDR3 region reads CASTFDRGLGYGYTF.

On this clone: The observed sequence ends 3 residues before the CDR3 terminus, with the missing tail filled in from the germline J gene. This chain joins TRBV18 and TRBJ2-1; weak D call: TRBD1 (5 bases). This CDR3 is built from 15 residues. Trimming cost V 3 bases and J 5 bases, with 14 bases left between them. From germline, CDR1 is KGHSH and CDR2 LQKENI. Partial CDR3 DNA: TGTGCCAGCTCACCCTCTTGGGGCGGTGACAATGAG. Translated, it gives CASSPSWGGDNE. The CDR3, in full, reads CASSPSWGGDNEQFF. Using reference TRBV18 and TRBJ2-1 for the parts outside the CDR3, the full variable domain is NAGVMQNPRHLVRRRGQEARLRCSPMKGHSHVYWYRQLPEEGLKFMVYLQKENIIDESGMPKERFSAEFPKEGPSILRIQQVVRGDSAAYFCASSPSWGGDNEQFFGPGTRLTVL.

This clone appeared many times. From the germline J gene comes the end of the CDR3, since the read stops 3 residues before it. The rearrangement links TRBV12-3 or TRBV12-4 to TRBJ2-1; D might be TRBD2 (6 bases). Trimming removed 6 bases from V and 0 bases from J, with 12 bases in between. This CDR3 region has 15 residues. CDR3 region: CASRSSVASYNEQFF. The sequenced CDR3 bases are TGTGCCAGCAGATCTAGCGTGGCCTCCTACAATGAG.

A remark on this clone: The sequence runs out 3 residues before the end of the CDR3; the remainder is reconstructed from the germline J gene. The chain carries TRBV20-1 and TRBJ2-3; maybe TRBD1 (5 bases). Germline V gene lookup returns CDR1 DFQATT and CDR2 SNEGSKA (reference sequence). The V and J ends lost 0 bases and 5 bases respectively, with 15 bases between them. This CDR3 spans 15 amino acids. CDR3 amino acids: CSARDTARVQDTQYF. The CDR3 bases that were read are TGCAGTGCTAGAGATACTGCCAGGGTTCAAGATACG.

This clone was detected ten times or more. The read ends 3 residues early relative to the CDR3; the germline J gene fills the gap. The rearrangement links TRBV7-9 to TRBJ1-1; D is perhaps TRBD1 (5 bases). Germline CDR1 SEHNR, CDR2 FQNEAQ (reference sequence). With 1 base removed from V and 4 bases from J, the gap between germline ends came to 13 bases. The length of the CDR3 is 15 residues. This CDR3 is CASSLDQWQGTEAFF. The DNA read from the CDR3 is TGTGCCAGCAGCTTAGATCAGTGGCAGGGCACTGAA.

The sample holds many counts of this clone. The read ends 3 residues shy of where the CDR3 ends; the end is completed using the germline J gene. The V and J genes are TRBV12-3 or TRBV12-4 and TRBJ1-3, with 7 bases identical to TRBD1. With V trimmed by 6 bases and J by 0 bases, 5 bases remained unmatched. The CDR3 has 15 amino acids. The CDR3 DNA, read in part, is TGTGCCAGCAGACCTGACAGGGTCTCTGGAAACACC. It yields the protein CASRPDRVSGNT. The entire CDR3 is CASRPDRVSGNTIYF.

This clone was counted many times. The observed sequence ends 3 residues before the CDR3 terminus, with the missing tail filled in from the germline J gene. V is TRBV19 and J is TRBJ2-1; 10 nucleotides line up with TRBD1. This CDR3 comprises 16 residues. V trimming: 1 base; J trimming: 6 bases; junction bases outside the gene matches: 6. Germline lookup yields CDR1 LNHDA and CDR2 SQIVND (reference sequence). Partial CDR3 DNA: TGTGCCAGTAGTATAGGGGGGACAGGGGCCCCCAATGAG. It translates to CASSIGGTGAPNE. The full CDR3 protein is CASSIGGTGAPNEQFF. Full variable domain (missing parts from reference TRBV19 and TRBJ2-1): DGGITQSPKYLFRKEGQNVTLSCEQNLNHDAMYWYRQDPGQGLRLIYYSQIVNDFQKGDIAEGYSVSREKKESFPLTVTSAQKNPTAFYLCASSIGGTGAPNEQFFGPGTRLTVL.

As regards this clone: The read is 3 residues too short to cover the CDR3 end, so that end is filled in from the germline J gene. J is TRBJ2-2 and V is TRBV7-6; D gene uncertain. V lost 4 bases to trimming and J lost 0 bases, with 6 bases between them. Germline lookup yields CDR1 SGHVS and CDR2 FNYEAQ. The CDR3 loop spans 14 amino acids. CDR3 protein: CASSSLSNTGELFF. The DNA read from the CDR3 is TGTGCCAGCAGCTCCCTTTCGAACACCGGGGAG.

This clone was seen a handful of times. The read stops 3 residues short of the end of the CDR3; the missing end is completed from the germline J gene. The J gene is TRBJ2-7, the V gene TRBV20-1, with 8 bases aligning to TRBD1. The CDR3 runs to 12 residues. Unmatched junction bases numbered 3, after V lost 2 bases and J lost 6 bases. Per germline, CDR1 DFQATT and CDR2 SNEGSKA (reference sequence). Partial CDR3 DNA: TGCAGTGCTAGACTGACAGGGGCCGAG. Translation: CSARLTGAE. The whole CDR3 reads CSARLTGAEQYF.

Ten or more counts support this clone. The read halts 3 residues ahead of the CDR3 end, with the missing end drawn from the germline J gene. V usage is TRBV19 and J usage is TRBJ1-5, with D possibly matching TRBD1 (5 bases). With 0 bases removed from V and 7 bases from J, the gap between germline ends came to 16 bases. CDR1 and CDR2 from the germline V gene are LNHDA and SQIVND (reference sequence). The CDR3 length is 16 residues. The CDR3 spells CASSIESGAVRQPQHF. The CDR3 bases that were read are TGTGCCAGTAGTATAGAAAGTGGGGCGGTGAGGCAGCCC.

The table lists this clone with many counts. The junction shows a germline mismatch at one end, possibly a read error. The read is 3 residues too short to cover the CDR3 end, so that end is filled in from the germline J gene. The rearrangement joins TRBV4-2 to TRBJ2-1, with D perhaps assigned TRBD1 or TRBD2 (5 bases each). Germline values: CDR1 LGHNA, CDR2 YNFKEQ. The CDR3 extends over 17 amino acids. CDR3 residues: CASSQDSLRGSYNEQFF. CDR3 DNA (partial): TGCGCCAGCAGCCAAGATTCTTTGAGGGGATCCTACAATGAG.

This clone was detected only a few times. Sequencing ends 3 residues short of the CDR3 end; the germline J gene provides the rest. V is TRBV7-9 and J is TRBJ1-1; 7 bases are shared with TRBD1. Germline CDR1 reads SEHNR; CDR2 reads FQNEAQ (reference sequence). The CDR3 extends over 12 amino acids. The V and J ends lost 5 bases and 7 bases, in that order; junction bases with no gene match: 4. CDR3 protein: CASSAGQVEAFF. The CDR3 DNA, read in part, is TGTGCCAGCAGCGCCGGACAGGTTGAA.

This clone has a count of ten or more. Read data end 3 residues before the CDR3 end; the end is taken from the germline J gene. The rearrangement links TRBV28 to TRBJ1-2; D is perhaps TRBD1 (5 bases). Germline loops: CDR1 MDHEN, CDR2 SYDVKM. The CDR3 length is 15 residues. Trimming took 4 bases from V and 0 from J, leaving 12 bases between them. Here the CDR3 reads CASSSRQRANYGYTF. Partial CDR3 DNA: TGTGCCAGCAGTTCTCGACAGAGAGCTAACTATGGC.

This clone was detected ten times or more. The read halts 3 residues ahead of the CDR3 end, with the missing end drawn from the germline J gene. V gene TRBV7-8 combines with J gene TRBJ2-7, with TRBD1 as a possible D gene (5 bases). The CDR3 sequence is 13 residues long. Germline assignment: CDR1 SGHVS and CDR2 FQNEAQ. V was pared by 1 base and J by 3 bases, with 7 bases between. The part of the CDR3 DNA that was read is TGTGCCAGCAGCTTAGTAGGGGACTACGAG. Translation: CASSLVGDYE. The whole CDR3 sequence is CASSLVGDYEQYF.

This clone was detected many times. The read is 3 residues too short to cover the CDR3 end, so that end is filled in from the germline J gene. The chain couples TRBV10-3 to TRBJ2-7, with TRBD2 as a possible D gene (5 bases). CDR1 is ENHRY, CDR2 SYGVKD, per germline. V was cut by 3 bases and J by 2 bases, with 17 bases left in between. The CDR3 has 16 residues. The part of the CDR3 DNA that was read is TGTGCCATCAGTGACCCGGGGAAGGGCTCCACCTACGAG. It codes for CAISDPGKGSTYE. The full CDR3 is CAISDPGKGSTYEQYF.

Ten or more counts support this clone. This chain's CDR3 is CASSVGIAGGETQYF. The covered CDR3 bases are TGTGCCAGCAGCGTAGGGATCGCGGGAGGGGAGACC. This chain connects TRBV9 to TRBJ2-5; the match to TRBD2 covers 9 bases. With the read ending 3 residues before the CDR3 end, the germline J gene is used to fill in that end. The germline V gene has CDR1 SGDLS and CDR2 YYNGEE. The CDR3 spans 15 residues. V gave up 0 bases and J gave up 5 bases; unmatched junction bases: 5.

Concerning this clone itself: The sequence runs out 3 residues before the end of the CDR3; the remainder is reconstructed from the germline J gene. The chain uses TRBV7-8 and TRBJ2-1; D possibly corresponds to TRBD2 (6 bases). Trimming pared 2 bases from V and 2 bases from J, leaving 13 bases between. The CDR3 has 16 amino acids. The germline V gene has CDR1 SGHVS and CDR2 FQNEAQ. CDR3 bases read: TGTGCCAGCAGCTTAAGGGGTAGCGGAACCTACAATGAG. It yields the protein CASSLRGSGTYNE. The entire CDR3 protein is CASSLRGSGTYNEQFF.

This clone occurred many times. The CDR3 end falls 3 residues outside the read, so it is completed with the germline J gene. The chain links TRBV2 to TRBJ2-7; 9 bases map to TRBD2. Trimming cost V 7 bases and J 3 bases; bases outside gene matches: 10. The CDR3 has 15 residues. Germline V gene data show CDR1 as SNHLY and CDR2 as FYNNEI. The CDR3 is CASTSTSGVIYEQYF. The covered CDR3 bases are TGTGCCAGCACCTCGACTAGCGGAGTTATCTACGAG.